Included here is one T cell receptor beta chain sequence, with context. The sample originates from a study of blood T cell repertoires in COVID-19. Study information: Samples taken during acute and convalescent COVID-19 were collected in the United States, Italy and Spain.

From germline, CDR1 is SGHVS and CDR2 FNYEAQ. Trimming cost V 3 bases and J 0 bases; bases outside gene matches: 7. The CDR3 extends over 17 amino acids. Profiled with immunoSEQ multiplex PCR; TCRdb holds only in-frame clones, not every one. The repertoire holds about 250,000 clones, with over 70% as singletons. The chain links TRBV7-6 to TRBJ2-3; 9 nucleotides align to TRBD2. The sequenced sample consisted of peripheral blood. The sequence came from a man aged 80 or over with acute or convalescent COVID-19. Here the CDR3 DNA reads TGTGCCAGCAGCTTCGGGCCTAGCGGGGCTAGCACAGATACGCAGTATTTT. Protein product: CASSFGPSGASTDTQYF.